These 26 T cell receptor beta chains share one sample of origin, sequenced in a study of blood T cell repertoires in COVID-19. Produced via immunoSEQ multiplex PCR; TCRdb's table is partial and in-frame only. The profile shows over 150,000 clones, about 88% of them singletons. Sequenced material: peripheral blood. All receptors derive from a man between 50 and 59 years old who had recovered from COVID-19.

The chain employs TRBV7-2 and TRBJ2-3; 12 nucleotides align to TRBD2. Per germline, CDR1 SGHTA and CDR2 FQGNSA. V lost 4 bases to trimming and J lost 3 bases; unmatched junction nucleotides: 2. The CDR3 runs 15 residues. In DNA form, the CDR3 reads TGTGCCAGCAGCTCGCTAGCGGGAGGGACAGATACGCAGTATTTT. Protein product: CASSSLAGGTDTQYF.

The chain joins TRBV20-1 to TRBJ2-7; perhaps TRBD1 as D (5 bases). The CDR3 spans 11 residues. V was clipped by 3 bases and J by 7 bases, with 10 bases between them. Germline CDR1 and CDR2: DFQATT and SNEGSKA (reference sequence). The DNA of the CDR3 is TGCAGTGCTAGTGGGGCAGTTGAGCAGTACTTC. It yields the protein CSASGAVEQYF.

V gene TRBV18 combines with J gene TRBJ2-1, with D possibly TRBD1 on 5 matching bases. The CDR3 consists of 12 residues. Trimming took 4 bases from V and 10 from J, leaving 11 bases between them. Germline CDR1 and CDR2: KGHSH and LQKENI. CDR3 bases: TGTGCCAGCTCACTCTCCAACAGGGAGCAGTTCTTC. Protein sequence: CASSLSNREQFF.

The CDR3 here is CASSRGPATNEKLFF. For the CDR3, the DNA is TGTGCCAGCAGCCGTGGGCCTGCAACTAATGAAAAACTGTTTTTT. The V call is TRBV7-2, the J call TRBJ1-4; D is uncertain. With 5 bases removed from V and 0 bases from J, the gap between germline ends came to 10 bases. The CDR3 runs to 15 residues. Germline values: CDR1 SGHTA, CDR2 FQGNSA.

CDR3 sequence (DNA): TGTGCCAGCACCCTACAGGGGGCTATTTCAGGCTATGGCTACACCTTC. This encodes CASTLQGAISGYGYTF. This rearrangement joins TRBV2 to TRBJ1-2; 9 bases are shared with TRBD1. Per the germline V gene, CDR1 is SNHLY and CDR2 is FYNNEI. The CDR3 covers 16 residues. Germline trimming cut 7 bases from V and 4 bases from J; bases unmatched to any gene: 13.

The chain joins TRBV4-3 to TRBJ1-3; D is unclear. Per the germline V gene, CDR1 is LGHNA and CDR2 is YSLEER. V gave up 5 bases and J gave up 0 bases, with 14 bases separating them. This CDR3 has 16 amino acids. The CDR3 region is CASSGMTGSSGNTIYF. The CDR3 DNA sequence: TGCGCCAGCAGCGGAATGACGGGGAGCTCTGGAAACACCATATATTTT.

The chain joins TRBV24-1 to TRBJ2-1; 11 nucleotides align to TRBD1. This CDR3 is built from 16 residues. Germline V gene lookup returns CDR1 KGHDR and CDR2 SFDVKD. V shed 4 bases, J shed 3 bases, and the junction held 4 bases outside the gene matches. CDR3 region: CATSDPGTGGYNEQFF. In DNA form, the CDR3 reads TGTGCCACCAGTGACCCCGGGACAGGGGGCTACAATGAGCAGTTCTTC.

This rearrangement joins TRBV10-2 to TRBJ2-3; D possibly corresponds to TRBD1 (6 bases). V was shortened by 5 bases and J by 3 bases, with 12 bases between the two germline ends. Germline CDR1 reads WSHSY; CDR2 reads SAAADI. The CDR3 is made up of 14 amino acids. The CDR3 protein is CASSSPGQTDTQYF. The CDR3 DNA sequence: TGCGCCAGCAGTTCTCCTGGACAGACAGATACGCAGTATTTT.

The rearrangement links TRBV7-6 to TRBJ1-6; 8 bases line up with TRBD1. J gave up 1 base and V 5 bases, and 4 bases lay outside the gene matches. The CDR3 consists of 16 residues. Germline V CDR1 and CDR2: SGHVS, FNYEAQ. CDR3 loop: CASSKQGGSYNSPLHF. CDR3 sequence (DNA): TGTGCCAGCAGCAAACAGGGGGGATCCTATAATTCACCCCTCCACTTT.

V is TRBV6-6 and J is TRBJ2-7, with 7 nucleotides matching TRBD1. This CDR3 contains 11 residues. CDR1 MNHNY and CDR2 SVGAGI come from the germline V gene (reference sequence). V shed 11 bases and J 5 bases; nucleotides not matched to a gene: 6. CDR3 region: CASTGSNEQYF. The DNA of the CDR3 is TGTGCCTCGACAGGGTCTAACGAGCAGTACTTC.

The chain uses TRBV9 and TRBJ1-2, with 9 positions matching TRBD1. The germline gives CDR1 SGDLS, CDR2 YYNGEE. V trimming: 5 bases; J trimming: 8 bases; junction bases outside the gene matches: 7. The CDR3 is 13 amino acids. CDR3 sequence reads: CASRGDREVGYTF. CDR3 bases: TGTGCCAGCAGAGGGGACAGGGAAGTAGGCTACACCTTC.

The chain employs TRBV6-7 and TRBJ2-7, with 7 positions matching TRBD1. TRBV6-7 is annotated as an ORF whose role is uncertain. The CDR3 loop spans 14 amino acids. The V segment lost 2 bases and the J segment 9 bases; nucleotides outside the gene matches: 10. CDR3: CASSYTPEGARQYF. CDR3 DNA sequence: TGTGCCAGCAGTTACACCCCAGAGGGGGCGCGGCAGTACTTC.

V and J are TRBV3-1 (or the pseudogene TRBV3-2) and TRBJ1-1; the D is unclear. The CDR3 loop spans 16 amino acids. Germline CDR1 is LGHDT and CDR2 is YNNKEL (reference sequence). The V gene lost 2 bases and the J gene lost 3 bases, with 16 bases spanning the gap. The CDR3 DNA reads as TGTGCCAGCAGCCAAAAGGGAGTCCTTGGGGACACTGAAGCTTTCTTT. It encodes CASSQKGVLGDTEAFF.

The rearrangement links TRBV4-1 to TRBJ1-1; D may be TRBD1 (6 bases). CDR3 size: 15 residues. The V and J ends lost 0 bases and 1 base respectively, with 9 bases between them. Germline CDR1 and CDR2: MGHRA and YSYEKL. The CDR3 reads CASSQEGAGNTEAFF. CDR3 coding DNA: TGCGCCAGCAGCCAAGAGGGGGCGGGGAACACTGAAGCTTTCTTT.

The chain joins TRBV6-5 to TRBJ2-1; 8 bases line up with TRBD1. Per germline, CDR1 MNHEY and CDR2 SVGAGI. With V trimmed by 10 bases and J by 4 bases, 6 bases remained unmatched. The CDR3 is 13 residues long. CDR3 bases: TGTGCCACCAGACAGGGGCTTTACAATGAGCAGTTCTTC. Residues: CATRQGLYNEQFF.

V gene TRBV18 combines with J gene TRBJ2-1; D is ambiguous. Germline V gives CDR1 KGHSH, CDR2 LQKENI. The V and J ends lost 2 bases and 5 bases respectively, with 16 bases between them. The CDR3 contains 16 residues. The CDR3, as DNA: TGTGCCAGCTCACCAAACGGCCGTCTTCAGGACAATGAGCAGTTCTTC. Its protein product is CASSPNGRLQDNEQFF.

The chain combines TRBV27 with TRBJ2-6; 12 bases line up with TRBD1. This CDR3 spans 19 amino acids. The trim removed 2 bases at V and 3 bases at J, leaving 8 bases unmatched. Germline V lookup: CDR1 MNHEY, CDR2 SMNVEV (reference sequence). The CDR3 protein is CASSLLLGQGAGGANVLTF. CDR3 DNA sequence: TGTGCCAGCAGTTTACTATTGGGACAGGGGGCAGGTGGGGCCAACGTCCTGACTTTC.

This clone was recorded once. J is TRBJ2-1 and V is TRBV27, with 7 bases identical to TRBD2. The length of the CDR3 is 16 residues. J gave up 4 bases and V 4 bases, and 10 bases lay outside the gene matches. Germline-derived CDR1 and CDR2 are MNHEY and SMNVEV (reference sequence). CDR3 loop: CASSSTGTGGYNEQFF. CDR3 bases: TGTGCCAGCAGTTCGACCGGGACGGGGGGTTACAATGAGCAGTTCTTC.

J is TRBJ2-5 and V is TRBV29-1, with 7 bases matching TRBD1. The V gene end was trimmed by 4 bases and the J gene end by 1 base; junction bases not matched to a gene: 9. CDR3 size: 15 residues. Germline V CDR1 and CDR2: SQVTM, ANQGSEA. CDR3 residues: CSVGRQGNPQETQYF. The CDR3 bases are TGCAGCGTTGGAAGACAGGGCAATCCCCAAGAGACCCAGTACTTC.

In this sample, this clone turned up once. V is TRBV14 and J is TRBJ2-3; maybe TRBD1 (5 bases). The length of the CDR3 is 15 residues. V lost 1 base to trimming and J lost 5 bases, with 13 bases between them. The germline gives CDR1 SGHDN, CDR2 FVKESK. The CDR3 reads CASSQVGVLGDTQYF. The CDR3 bases are TGTGCCAGCAGCCAAGTAGGGGTGTTGGGAGATACGCAGTATTTT.

The chain couples TRBV7-7 to TRBJ2-2, with 9 bases lining up with TRBD1. Looked up from germline, CDR1 is SSHAT and CDR2 is FNYEAQ (reference sequence). The trim removed 5 bases at V and 2 bases at J, leaving 3 bases unmatched. This CDR3 has 15 amino acids. The chain's CDR3 is CASSHRGPNTGELFF. Written as DNA, the CDR3 is TGTGCCAGCAGCCACAGGGGGCCTAACACCGGGGAGCTGTTTTTT. The full variable domain, completed using reference TRBV7-7 and TRBJ2-2, is GAGVSQSPRYKVTKRGQDVTLRCDPISSHATLYWYQQALGQGPEFLTYFNYEAQPDKSGLPSDRFSAERPEGSISTLTIQRTEQRDSAMYRCASSHRGPNTGELFFGEGSRLTVL.

This chain connects TRBV5-1 to TRBJ2-1; D might be TRBD2 (6 bases). V lost 1 base and J lost 9, with 14 bases in between. This CDR3 has 14 residues. Germline V gene data show CDR1 as SGHRS and CDR2 as YFSETQ. CDR3 residues: CASSLSVAGSEQFF. CDR3 in DNA: TGCGCCAGCAGCTTGAGTGTTGCCGGGAGTGAGCAGTTCTTC. Full variable domain (remainder filled in from reference TRBV5-1 and TRBJ2-1): KAGVTQTPRYLIKTRGQQVTLSCSPISGHRSVSWYQQTPGQGLQFLFEYFSETQRNKGNFPGRFSGRQFSNSRSEMNVSTLELGDSALYLCASSLSVAGSEQFFGPGTRLTVL.

The V gene is TRBV7-9, the J gene TRBJ2-3, with a possible D match to TRBD2 (5 bases). This CDR3 comprises 13 residues. Trimming stripped 3 bases from V and 7 bases from J, with 11 bases between. Germline V gives CDR1 SEHNR, CDR2 FQNEAQ (reference sequence). CDR3 in DNA: TGTGCCAGCAGCTTTCCTAGCCCGAATACGCAGTATTTT. Residues: CASSFPSPNTQYF.

The chain recombines TRBV21-1 with TRBJ2-3; the table gives TRBD2 as D, unverified against the DNA. TRBV21-1 is assigned pseudogene status. This CDR3 has 20 residues. Here the CDR3 reads CASSKEGGGTSGRLADTQYF. For the CDR3, the DNA is TGTGCCAGCAGCAAAGAAGGGGGAGGGACTAGCGGGAGATTGGCAGATACGCAGTATTTT.

CDR3 loop: CASSFPQGAVEQYF. As DNA, the CDR3 is TGTGCCAGCAGCTTTCCACAGGGGGCCGTTGAGCAGTACTTC. This chain joins TRBV5-5 and TRBJ2-7; 9 nucleotides align to TRBD1. Unmatched junction bases numbered 7, after V lost 2 bases and J lost 7 bases. This CDR3 is 14 amino acids long. Germline lookup yields CDR1 SGHKS and CDR2 YYEKEE (reference sequence).

Comment on this clone: This CDR3 is also generated by other DNA sequences in the sample. The rearrangement uses TRBV6-1 and TRBJ2-7; D perhaps matches TRBD1 (6 bases). Germline V gene sequence: CDR1 MNHNS, CDR2 SASEGT. The germline V and J ends were trimmed by 2 bases and 4 bases, with 9 bases remaining between them. There are 13 residues in the CDR3. CDR3 region: CASSENRAYEQYF. The CDR3 coding sequence is TGTGCCAGCAGTGAAAACAGGGCGTACGAGCAGTACTTC.